These 26 T cell receptor beta chains were sequenced from one sample in a study of glioma-infiltrating T cells. Using RNA template, CDR3s of TCR alpha and beta were amplified with iRepertoire arm-PCR. TCRdb re-called the multiplex PCR reads with MiXCR, one entry per CDR3 protein. This sample carries 300,000 to 450,000 distinct CDR3 sequences, less than 50% of them seen once, and the ten largest clones take approximately 12%. Sequencing was performed on glioma tissue, nonneoplastic brain tissue, or PBMCs (not recorded which). These receptors came from a human donor with low-grade glioma or glioblastoma, undergoing nonglioma brain surgery, or in good health (not recorded which).

The chain has TRBV28 and TRBJ2-1; TRBD1 matches at 8 bases. This CDR3 has 14 residues. J was trimmed by 14 bases and V by 3 bases; bases with no gene match: 12. CDR1 MDHEN and CDR2 SYDVKM come from the germline V gene. The CDR3 region is CASSFPDRATRKFF. As DNA, the CDR3 is TGTGCCAGCAGTTTCCCGGACAGGGCAACTAGGAAGTTCTTC.

This clonotype was seen more than once but under ten times. At one end, the junction sequence differs from germline, possibly due to a read error. J is TRBJ2-1 and V is TRBV20-1, with a possible D match to TRBD1 (6 bases). The V gene's germline CDR1 is DFQATT and CDR2 SNEGSKA (reference sequence). The CDR3 totals 14 residues. CDR3 DNA sequence: TGCAGTATCGGAGGACAGCTAAACGACAATGAGCAGCTCTTC. Translation gives CSIGGQLNDNEQLF.

This clonotype was seen ten or more times. V gene TRBV6-1 combines with J gene TRBJ1-6; D might be TRBD1 (6 bases). V was pared by 3 bases and J by 10 bases, with 13 bases between. This CDR3 spans 14 amino acids. Germline lookup yields CDR1 MNHNS and CDR2 SASEGT. CDR3 sequence reads: CASSEFRGRSPLHF. In DNA form, the CDR3 reads TGTGCCAGCAGTGAGTTCAGGGGTCGGTCACCCCTCCACTTT.

This clonotype was detected many times. The chain joins TRBV6-2 or TRBV6-3 to TRBJ2-7, with D possibly TRBD1 on 6 matching bases. This CDR3 region has 14 residues. The V end lost 2 bases, the J end lost 4 bases, and 12 bases lay between the germline ends. The germline CDR1 and CDR2 sequences are MNHEY and SVGEGT. This chain's CDR3 is CASSYSRGGYEQYF. CDR3 sequence (DNA): TGTGCCAGCAGTTACAGCAGGGGTGGATACGAGCAGTACTTC.

The CDR3 DNA follows: TGTGCCAGCAGCGACCGCCGGGCTGCAGAGGGAACGGGCACAGATACGCAGTATTTT. Translated, it gives CASSDRRAAEGTGTDTQYF. The J gene is TRBJ2-3, the V gene TRBV7-3; D might be TRBD2 (5 bases). V gave up 5 bases and J gave up 1 base, with 25 bases separating them. Germline loops: CDR1 SGHTA, CDR2 FQGTGA. The CDR3 runs to 19 residues.

The table lists this clonotype with a few counts. The chain recombines TRBV4-2 with TRBJ2-5; TRBD1 matches at 9 bases. Germline V gene lookup returns CDR1 LGHNA and CDR2 YNFKEQ. The V and J ends lost 4 bases and 7 bases, in that order; junction bases with no gene match: 7. The CDR3 is made up of 14 amino acids. CDR3 sequence reads: CASSPRDRVRTQYF. CDR3 coding DNA: TGTGCCAGCAGCCCCCGGGACAGGGTACGGACCCAGTACTTC.

The chain recombines TRBV27 with TRBJ2-7; perhaps TRBD1 as D (6 bases). Germline values: CDR1 MNHEY, CDR2 SMNVEV (reference sequence). Trimming took 6 bases from V and 7 from J, leaving 22 bases between them. The CDR3 spans 15 residues. In DNA, the CDR3 is TGTGCCAGCAGCCCCGGGACACCCATCTTGGGTGAGCAGTACTTC. Amino acid sequence: CASSPGTPILGEQYF.

Regarding this clonotype: Sequence at one end of the junction differs from germline and may be a read error. CDR3 region: CSSGPGLANELFF. CDR3 in DNA: TGCAGTTCTGGACCGGGACTAGCGAATGAGCTGTTCTTC. The genes are TRBV20-1 and TRBJ2-1, with TRBD2 matching over 10 bases. The CDR3 has 13 residues. The V gene's germline CDR1 is DFQATT and CDR2 SNEGSKA (reference sequence).

This clonotype was picked up many times. The chain carries TRBV28 and TRBJ2-4, with TRBD2 matching 7 bases. Germline V gives CDR1 MDHEN, CDR2 SYDVKM. The V segment lost 5 bases and the J segment 1 base; nucleotides outside the gene matches: 2. This CDR3 is built from 14 residues. The CDR3 is CASSGGGAKNIQYF. The CDR3 region has the DNA TGTGCCAGCAGTGGGGGGGGGGCCAAAAACATTCAGTACTTC.

This clonotype was recorded many times. The rearrangement joins TRBV6-1 to TRBJ2-1, with 8 bases lining up with TRBD1. The CDR3 has 16 amino acids. V gave up 7 bases and J gave up 6 bases; unmatched junction bases: 14. Germline-derived CDR1 and CDR2 are MNHNS and SASEGT. The CDR3 nucleotides are TGTGCCAGCATAAACATAGGACAGGGAAAGGCCAATGAGCAGTTCTTC. It is translated as CASINIGQGKANEQFF.

About this clonotype: Sequence at one end of the junction differs from germline and may be a read error. This chain links TRBV6-5 with TRBJ1-6, with unresolved D. The CDR3 totals 13 residues. Germline CDR1 and CDR2: MNHEY and SVGAGI. CDR3 sequence: CAGSEWDNSPLHF. CDR3 bases: TGTGCCGGCAGTGAATGGGATAATTCACCCCTCCACTTT.

The chain employs TRBV4-1 and TRBJ1-2; D remains unclear. This CDR3 region has 14 residues. Germline values: CDR1 MGHRA, CDR2 YSYEKL. Trimming stripped 1 base from V and 0 bases from J, with 6 bases between. CDR3 protein: CASSQGYPNYGYTF. The CDR3 nucleotides are TGCGCCAGCAGCCAAGGCTATCCTAACTATGGCTACACCTTC.

The CDR3 DNA sequence: TGTGCCATCAGTGAGCTCCCAGATACGCAGTATTTT. Encoded protein: CAISELPDTQYF. V usage is TRBV10-3 and J usage is TRBJ2-3, with D unresolved. CDR3 length equals 12 residues. Germline values: CDR1 ENHRY, CDR2 SYGVKD. The germline V and J ends were trimmed by 2 bases and 4 bases, with 4 bases remaining between them.

This sequence joins TRBV27 and TRBJ2-3, with a weak D call TRBD2 (5 bases). CDR3 size: 14 residues. Germline CDR1 reads MNHEY; CDR2 reads SMNVEV (reference sequence). V lost 6 bases, J lost 6 bases, and 16 bases lay in between. CDR3 nucleotides: TGTGCCAGCAGAGTCGGCGTCGGGGTCGATACGCAGTATTTT. Its translation: CASRVGVGVDTQYF.

This clonotype has more than one count but fewer than ten. V usage is TRBV28 and J usage is TRBJ1-3; D ambiguous. Germline CDR1 and CDR2: MDHEN and SYDVKM. This CDR3 has 10 residues. V gave up 8 bases and J gave up 7 bases, with 6 bases separating them. In DNA, the CDR3 is TGTGCCAGCCGGAGCAACACCATATATTTT. It is translated as CASRSNTIYF.

This chain links TRBV4-3 with TRBJ2-3; 9 bases fit TRBD1. CDR1 LGHNA and CDR2 YSLEER come from the germline V gene. The CDR3 runs 16 residues. V was pared by 1 base and J by 4 bases, with 6 bases of the junction left unmatched. The CDR3 loop is CASSQGGDREADTQYF. DNA of the CDR3: TGCGCCAGCAGCCAAGGTGGGGACAGGGAGGCAGATACGCAGTATTTT.

The genes are TRBV28 and TRBJ2-1, with unresolved D. V was trimmed by 1 base and J by 7 bases, leaving 5 bases between them. The length of the CDR3 is 12 residues. Per germline, CDR1 MDHEN and CDR2 SYDVKM. CDR3 loop: CASSLSRNEQFF. In DNA form, the CDR3 reads TGTGCCAGCAGTTTATCCCGGAATGAGCAGTTCTTC.

This clonotype was detected only a few times. V and J are TRBV28 and TRBJ1-4; D call uncertain. Trimming took off 7 bases at V and 0 bases at J, with 9 bases between the two ends. Germline CDR1 MDHEN, CDR2 SYDVKM. The CDR3 covers 14 residues. The CDR3 DNA follows: TGTGCCAGCACATCCATCGCAACTAATGAAAAACTGTTTTTT. It translates to CASTSIATNEKLFF.

Remarks on this clonotype: Here the CDR3 omits its conserved ending phenylalanine or tryptophan, so a read error is the likely source. The chain uses TRBV27 and TRBJ1-5, with D perhaps TRBD1 (5 bases). Germline loops: CDR1 MNHEY, CDR2 SMNVEV (reference sequence). The CDR3 covers 14 residues. The CDR3, as DNA: TGTGCCAGCAGCTTATTAGGGGAAAGTCAGCCCCAGCATCTT. This gives the protein CASSLLGESQPQHL.

The J gene is TRBJ2-1, the V gene TRBV7-2; possibly TRBD2 for D (5 bases). The CDR3 sequence is 13 residues long. The germline V and J ends were trimmed by 6 bases and 4 bases, with 10 bases remaining between them. Germline-derived CDR1 and CDR2 are SGHTA and FQGNSA. CDR3 nucleotides: TGTGCCAGCAGGCCAGCGGAGTACAATGAGCAGTTCTTC. This translates into CASRPAEYNEQFF.

A word on this clonotype: The CDR3 end shows no conserved phenylalanine or tryptophan, and so a read error is likely. No DNA is shown, since the ends of the CDR3 on it are uncertain; the CDR3 is the one TCRdb lists. CDR3 amino acids: CASIPTGPSFH. The V and J genes are TRBV25-1 and TRBJ2-7; the D call of TRBD1 is as the table states it, not checked on the DNA. CDR1 and CDR2 (germline): MGHDK, SYGVNS. Counting both end residues, the CDR3 totals 11 amino acids.

In the case of this clonotype: One base away lies a much larger clone, so this may be a sequencing read error. V gene TRBV6-1 combines with J gene TRBJ1-1; 9 positions match TRBD1. CDR1 is MNHNS and CDR2 is SASEGT in the germline V gene. With V trimmed by 6 bases and J by 1 base, 6 bases remained unmatched. The length of the CDR3 is 15 residues. The CDR3 nucleotides read TGTGCCAGCAGCCTCCGACAGGGGGGGAACACTGAAGCTTTCTTT. Its protein product is CASSLRQGGNTEAFF.

The chain uses TRBV12-3 or TRBV12-4 and TRBJ2-3; TRBD2 agrees at 7 bases. Trimming took 1 base from V and 5 from J; bases not matched to a gene: 9. The CDR3 consists of 16 residues. CDR3 region: CASSLGLAVSVDTQYF. CDR3 coding DNA: TGTGCCAGCAGTTTAGGGCTAGCGGTTTCTGTAGATACGCAGTATTTT.

On this clonotype itself: This may be a read error: a much more frequent sequence differs by one nucleotide. The CDR3 is CASGSGPLPIETQYF. For the CDR3, the DNA is TGTGCCAGCGGTTCGGGCCCACTCCCAATCGAGACCCAGTACTTC. This rearrangement joins TRBV6-5 to TRBJ2-5; D is ambiguous. Looked up from germline, CDR1 is MNHEY and CDR2 is SVGAGI. Trimming removed 8 bases from V and 5 bases from J, with 21 bases in between. The CDR3 runs 15 residues.

The V gene is TRBV4-3, the J gene TRBJ2-5; 13 positions agree with TRBD2. The CDR3 extends over 18 amino acids. CDR1 is LGHNA and CDR2 is YSLEER in the germline V gene. V was clipped by 2 bases and J by 4 bases; unmatched bases: 10. The chain's CDR3 is CASSQKYTSGRAGETQYF. CDR3 coding DNA: TGCGCCAGCAGCCAAAAATACACTAGCGGGAGGGCCGGAGAGACCCAGTACTTC.

This clonotype was seen repeatedly, ten times or more. V is TRBV25-1 and J is TRBJ2-5; D remains unclear. CDR1 and CDR2 from the germline V gene are MGHDK and SYGVNS. The CDR3 has 14 amino acids. V lost 3 bases, J lost 3 bases, and 11 bases lay in between. The CDR3 reads CASSERLYEETQYF. The DNA for the CDR3 is TGTGCCAGCAGTGAGCGCCTGTACGAAGAGACCCAGTACTTC.